This TCR beta chain was recovered during a study of vaccination effects on CD4 cells after COVID-19. In the study overall: The cohort was immunized with two doses of either the BNT162b2 or mRNA-1273 vaccine. General study results and limits: Convalescent patients were scarce in the study, and it lacked early post-infection timepoints.

This clone was observed a handful of times. The antigen remains unidentified. Antigen-specific CD4+ T cells were first expanded with viral peptide pools by the ViraFEST assay and only then sequenced. Upon completion of approximately ten days in culture, CD4+ T cells were isolated. The study found no prior SARS-CoV-2 infection in the vaccine recipients, who tested negative for nucleocapsid antibodies. Half-medium exchanges with IL-2 medium took place on days 3 and 7. The CDR3 has 16 residues. V lost 3 bases to trimming and J lost 3 bases, with 17 bases between them. The germline gives CDR1 LNHDA, CDR2 SQIVND (reference sequence). TCRdb's copy holds only in-frame clones and misses some; the assay was immunoSEQ multiplex PCR. The sample records about 79,000 clones, 60% to 80% being singletons.

The receptor's source is a human donor who received a COVID-19 vaccine. The J gene is TRBJ1-1, the V gene TRBV19; TRBD1 is a possible D gene (6 bases). The sample was CD4+ T cells from PBMCs cultured with HCoV-229E spike peptides, taken before COVID-19 vaccination. CDR3 coding DNA: TGTGCCAGTAGTATCCCCAACAGGGCAGCGGACACTGAAGCTTTCTTT. This encodes CASSIPNRAADTEAFF.